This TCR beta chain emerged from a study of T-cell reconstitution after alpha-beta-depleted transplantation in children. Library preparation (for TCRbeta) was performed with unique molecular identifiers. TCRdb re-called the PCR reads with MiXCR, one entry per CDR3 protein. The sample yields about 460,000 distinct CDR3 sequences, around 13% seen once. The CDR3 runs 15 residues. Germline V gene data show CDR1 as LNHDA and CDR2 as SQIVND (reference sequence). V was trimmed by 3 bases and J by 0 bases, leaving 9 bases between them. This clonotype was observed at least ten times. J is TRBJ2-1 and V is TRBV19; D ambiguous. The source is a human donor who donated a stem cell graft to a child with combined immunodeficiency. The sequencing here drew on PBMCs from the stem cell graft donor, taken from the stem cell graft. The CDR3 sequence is CASSIRSASYNEQFF. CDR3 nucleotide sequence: TGTGCCAGTAGTATTCGTTCGGCCTCCTACAATGAGCAGTTCTTC.